This entry concerns a single TCR beta chain. V lost 4 bases and J 8 bases, leaving 20 bases between the germline ends. There are 15 residues in the CDR3. CDR1 is SEHNR and CDR2 is FQNEAQ in the germline V gene (reference sequence). These data belong to a study of blood T cells in healthy people across ages. Study overall: Capture by template switching was about one barcoded beta molecule per two T cells.

The use of a sample-barcoded 5' primer and a J-beta primer mix characterized a second PCR of roughly 6 to 11 cycles. TCRdb re-analysed the 5' RACE reads in MiXCR, keeping a single row per CDR3 protein. This sample yields hundreds of thousands of distinct CDR3 sequences, of which about three fifths are seen a single time; roughly 22% belongs to the top ten. Material for sequencing was blood. The sequence was obtained from a young man in good health. The V call is TRBV7-9, the J call TRBJ1-1; perhaps TRBD1 as D (5 bases). The CDR3 loop reads CASSSDGGGGREAFF. The CDR3 nucleotides are TGTGCCAGCAGCTCCGATGGTGGCGGGGGAAGGGAAGCTTTCTTT.